This entry lists 16 T cell receptor beta chains sequenced from one sample in a study of blood T cell repertoires in COVID-19. Some clones are missing from TCRdb's copy, which holds only in-frame ones; the method was immunoSEQ multiplex PCR. The top ten clones hold around 5% of a sample with 110,000 to 150,000 clones, approximately 80% of them seen once. The sequenced material came from peripheral blood. The receptor set was obtained from a woman in her fifties or sixties with acute or convalescent COVID-19.

CDR3 residues: CATGQGGNQPQHF. The CDR3, as DNA: TGTGCCACCGGACAGGGAGGCAATCAGCCCCAGCATTTT. V is TRBV19 and J is TRBJ1-5, with 8 bases identical to TRBD1. Germline CDR1 LNHDA, CDR2 SQIVND (reference sequence). The CDR3 totals 13 residues. V lost 10 bases and J lost 2; bases outside the gene matches: 4.

The rearrangement links TRBV9 to TRBJ2-7; TRBD1 agrees at 8 bases. CDR3 length: 16 amino acids. V gave up 2 bases and J gave up 3 bases; unmatched junction bases: 10. Germline V CDR1 and CDR2: SGDLS, YYNGEE. DNA for the CDR3: TGTGCCAGCAGCGTCCCGGGACAGGTGCAGAACTACGAGCAGTACTTC. It translates to CASSVPGQVQNYEQYF.

The V gene is TRBV7-2, the J gene TRBJ1-3; D unclear. V was trimmed by 2 bases and J by 4 bases, leaving 9 bases between them. Germline CDR1 and CDR2: SGHTA and FQGNSA. The CDR3 totals 14 residues. The CDR3 is CASSLRESGNTIYF. The CDR3 bases are TGTGCCAGCAGCTTAAGGGAGTCCGGAAACACCATATATTTT. The variable domain in full, completed from reference TRBV7-2 and TRBJ1-3, reads GAGVSQSPSNKVTEKGKDVELRCDPISGHTALYWYRQSLGQGLEFLIYFQGNSAPDKSGLPSDRFSAERTGGSVSTLTIQRTQQEDSAVYLCASSLRESGNTIYFGEGSWLTVV.

This chain links TRBV7-9 with TRBJ2-5; the D gene is possibly TRBD2 (5 bases). Deletions cut 5 bases from V and 3 bases from J, with 7 bases between. CDR1 SEHNR and CDR2 FQNEAQ come from the germline V gene (reference sequence). The CDR3 is made up of 12 amino acids. In DNA form, the CDR3 reads TGTGCCAGCAGCGCGAGGGAAGAGACCCAGTACTTC. It yields the protein CASSAREETQYF.

In regard to this clone: Other DNA sequences within the sample encode an identical CDR3. The rearrangement joins TRBV30 to TRBJ2-3; perhaps TRBD1 as D (5 bases). Trimming cost V 0 bases and J 5 bases, with 9 bases left between them. Germline assignment: CDR1 GTSNPN and CDR2 SVGIG (reference sequence). There are 13 residues in the CDR3. The CDR3 is CAWSVRRGDTQYF. Here the CDR3 DNA reads TGTGCCTGGAGTGTACGAAGGGGAGATACGCAGTATTTT.

V and J are TRBV10-3 and TRBJ1-6; the D gene is possibly TRBD1 (5 bases). CDR3 length equals 12 residues. Trimming shortened V by 3 bases and J by 16 bases, and 13 bases separated the two germline ends. Germline CDR1 reads ENHRY; CDR2 reads SYGVKD. The DNA of the CDR3 is TGTGCCATCAGTGAAACCAGGGTAATTCTCCACTTT. Translating gives CAISETRVILHF.

V usage is TRBV6-5 and J usage is TRBJ2-7; 9 bases are shared with TRBD1. This CDR3 has 15 amino acids. Trimming took 10 bases from V and 1 from J; bases not matched to a gene: 11. CDR1 and CDR2 (germline): MNHEY, SVGAGI. CDR3 coding DNA: TGTGCCACCCTCGATGGGACAGGGCAATCCTACGAGCAGTACTTC. Protein product: CATLDGTGQSYEQYF.

The V gene is TRBV10-2, the J gene TRBJ1-2; a possible D gene is TRBD1 (6 bases). Germline V gene lookup returns CDR1 WSHSY and CDR2 SAAADI. The CDR3 has 16 residues. V lost 5 bases and J 1 base, leaving 17 bases between the germline ends. The CDR3: CASSKKGDGLNYGYTF. The CDR3 nucleotides are TGCGCCAGCAGTAAAAAGGGGGACGGACTTAACTATGGCTACACCTTC.

CDR3 amino acids: CASSKAGNYNEQFF. The CDR3 coding sequence is TGTGCCAGCAGCAAAGCGGGTAACTACAATGAGCAGTTCTTC. The V call is TRBV7-6, the J call TRBJ2-1; TRBD2 is a possible D gene (6 bases). V gave up 5 bases and J gave up 3 bases, with 11 bases separating them. The CDR3 spans 14 residues. The germline CDR1 and CDR2 sequences are SGHVS and FNYEAQ.

V usage is TRBV19 and J usage is TRBJ2-3; D is ambiguous. Trimming shortened V by 6 bases and J by 6 bases, and 22 bases separated the two germline ends. CDR1 is LNHDA and CDR2 is SQIVND in the germline V gene (reference sequence). CDR3 size: 16 residues. CDR3 in amino acids: CASSRRIPGGVDTQYF. In nucleotides, the CDR3 is TGTGCCAGTAGCCGACGAATCCCTGGCGGAGTGGATACGCAGTATTTT.

The chain carries TRBV30 and TRBJ2-2; 8 positions agree with TRBD1. The CDR3 runs 15 residues. Germline values: CDR1 GTSNPN, CDR2 SVGIG (reference sequence). V lost 1 base to trimming and J lost 3 bases; unmatched junction nucleotides: 4. Here the CDR3 reads CAWSAGGVDTGELFF. DNA of the CDR3: TGTGCCTGGAGTGCAGGGGGCGTTGACACCGGGGAGCTGTTTTTT.

This clone was observed a few times. The chain employs TRBV7-9 and TRBJ1-4, with D unclear. The length of the CDR3 is 14 residues. Germline assignment: CDR1 SEHNR and CDR2 FQNEAQ (reference sequence). V was cut by 1 base and J by 5 bases, with 8 bases left in between. CDR3: CASSLGGMNEKLFF. The CDR3 coding sequence is TGTGCCAGCAGCTTAGGAGGGATGAATGAAAAACTGTTTTTT.

V is TRBV28 and J is TRBJ1-2, with D tentatively TRBD1 (5 bases). Trimming removed 7 bases at V and 7 bases at J, with 31 bases between. The CDR3 length is 18 residues. CDR1 is MDHEN, CDR2 SYDVKM, per germline. CDR3 nucleotides: TGTGCCAGCATCCCCGGGTCGGTTGGATCCAGGGAACTCGGTGGCTACACCTTC. It is translated as CASIPGSVGSRELGGYTF.

V gene TRBV18 combines with J gene TRBJ1-2; 7 bases fit TRBD1. Germline V CDR1 and CDR2: KGHSH, LQKENI. The CDR3 totals 13 residues. The V and J ends lost 5 bases and 7 bases, in that order; junction bases with no gene match: 7. CDR3 sequence reads: CASSTDREGGYTF. The DNA for the CDR3 is TGTGCCAGCTCAACCGACAGGGAAGGTGGCTACACCTTC.

This sequence joins TRBV3-1 (or the pseudogene TRBV3-2) and TRBJ1-1; 9 bases align to TRBD1. Germline V gene sequence: CDR1 LGHDT, CDR2 YNNKEL (reference sequence). This CDR3 spans 14 amino acids. The junction had 6 bases not matched to a gene; V was cut back by 4 bases and J by 6 bases. The CDR3 reads CASSLNRGHSEAFF. In DNA, the CDR3 is TGTGCCAGCAGCCTAAACAGGGGGCACTCTGAAGCTTTCTTT.

The chain recombines TRBV5-1 with TRBJ1-5; D remains ambiguous. With 0 bases removed from V and 6 bases from J, the gap between germline ends came to 10 bases. CDR1 is SGHRS and CDR2 is YFSETQ in the germline V gene. There are 14 residues in the CDR3. CDR3 loop: CASSLGPLGQPQHF. In DNA form, the CDR3 reads TGCGCCAGCAGCTTGGGTCCTCTCGGTCAGCCCCAGCATTTT.